This T cell receptor beta chain was identified in a study of blood T cell repertoires in COVID-19. Study background: The United States, Italy and Spain provided the acute and convalescent COVID-19 samples.

The CDR3 has 19 residues. J lost 6 bases, V lost 4 bases, and 23 bases had no gene match. Per the germline V gene, CDR1 is MGHRA and CDR2 is YSYEKL. Some clones are missing from TCRdb's copy, which holds only in-frame ones; the method was immunoSEQ multiplex PCR. The sample includes 150,000 to 250,000 clones, approximately 94% seen only once; the top ten take 0.76%. V gene TRBV4-1 combines with J gene TRBJ1-2; 7 bases align to TRBD1. Sequencing was carried out using peripheral blood. The sequence was collected from a man aged 25 to 40 with COVID-19, enrolled during active disease. CDR3 nucleotide sequence: TGCGCCAGCAGCCTACTACAGGGGAGAGATGTCGGACCCGTAGATGGCTACACCTTC. This sequence encodes CASSLLQGRDVGPVDGYTF.